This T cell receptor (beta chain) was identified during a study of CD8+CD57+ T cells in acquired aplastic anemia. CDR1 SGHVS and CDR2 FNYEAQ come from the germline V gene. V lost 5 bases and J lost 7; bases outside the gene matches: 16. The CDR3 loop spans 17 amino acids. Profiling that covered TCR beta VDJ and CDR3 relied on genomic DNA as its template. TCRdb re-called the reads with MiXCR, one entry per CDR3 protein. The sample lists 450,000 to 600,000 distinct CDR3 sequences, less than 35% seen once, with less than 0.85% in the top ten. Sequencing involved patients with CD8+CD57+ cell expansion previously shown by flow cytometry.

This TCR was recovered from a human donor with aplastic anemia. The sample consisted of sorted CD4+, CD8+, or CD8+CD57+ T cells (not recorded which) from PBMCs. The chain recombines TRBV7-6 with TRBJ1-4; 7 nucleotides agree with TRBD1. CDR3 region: CASSPTRQGPVREKLFF. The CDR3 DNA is TGTGCCAGCAGCCCTACCAGACAGGGACCCGTCCGTGAAAAACTGTTTTTT.